This entry describes one TCR beta chain. This specimen comes from a study of blood T cell repertoires in COVID-19. Background on the study: The United States, Italy and Spain supplied acute and convalescent COVID-19 samples.

As originally analysed: Estimation of nucleated cell counts relied on the amplification of reference gene primers. Using immunoSEQ multiplex PCR, the repertoire was profiled, and TCRdb retains in-frame clones only, with some absent. From that table come the V and J calls and clone size; the DNA was used to work out D and trimming. The sample lists some 87,000 clones, around 88% occurring once. The CDR3 is 15 amino acids. Germline V CDR1 and CDR2: SGHRS, YFSETQ. The V segment lost 5 bases and the J segment 5 bases; nucleotides outside the gene matches: 9. V gene TRBV5-1 combines with J gene TRBJ2-1; TRBD2 aligns across 8 bases. This clonotype was sampled from a man older than 75 with active or convalescent COVID-19. Sequences were obtained from peripheral blood. The CDR3 loop is CASSSSAGVNNEQFF. CDR3 sequence (DNA): TGCGCCAGCAGTTCGTCAGCGGGAGTCAACAATGAGCAGTTCTTC. The full variable domain, with the rest looked up from reference TRBV5-1 and TRBJ2-1, is KAGVTQTPRYLIKTRGQQVTLSCSPISGHRSVSWYQQTPGQGLQFLFEYFSETQRNKGNFPGRFSGRQFSNSRSEMNVSTLELGDSALYLCASSSSAGVNNEQFFGPGTRLTVL.